This TCR beta chain was recovered during a study of T cells in Graves' hyperthyroidism and ophthalmopathy. Amplification targeted TCR beta CDR3 regions from RNA transcripts. With the HTBI primer set, the TCR CDR3 went through a first round of RT-PCR. TCRdb re-called the multiplex PCR reads through MiXCR, storing one row per CDR3 protein. Counted here are around 380,000 distinct CDR3 sequences, approximately 15% occurring once; the ten biggest clones make up roughly 20%. Germline V gene lookup returns CDR1 SQVTM and CDR2 ANQGSEA. The CDR3 loop spans 12 amino acids. Trimming removed 6 bases at V and 0 bases at J, with 8 bases between.

The specimen was blood. The genes are TRBV29-1 and TRBJ1-1, with a weak D call TRBD1 (6 bases). The receptor's source is a man in his thirties or forties with Graves' hyperthyroidism that later progressed to Graves' ophthalmopathy. CDR3 in amino acids: CSVGGLNTEAFF. The CDR3 DNA reads as TGCAGCGTGGGGGGGCTGAACACTGAAGCTTTCTTT.